This T cell receptor beta chain comes out of a study of a mutant IDH1 vaccine in newly diagnosed glioma. On the study more broadly: The study started vaccination 4-6 weeks after radiotherapy alone, or with temozolomide cycles.

CDR3 length: 16 amino acids. Germline CDR1 and CDR2: SGDLS and YYNGEE. V was cut by 3 bases and J by 0 bases, with 13 bases left in between. Profiled with immunoSEQ multiplex PCR; TCRdb holds only in-frame clones, not every one. The table records 50,000 to 65,000 clones, about 91% of them present only once. A note on this clone: No antigen is known for it.

The time point: week 11, during vaccination. The content of each vaccine dose was 300 ug of mutant IDH1 20-mer peptide, and topical imiquimod accompanied it. Those who donated had recent WHO grade 3 or 4 IDH1-mutant, ATRX-lost astrocytomas. V gene TRBV9 combines with J gene TRBJ1-3, with D hard to call. This TCR derives from a man aged 45-65 years with glioma. The source was PBMCs, collected from a glioma patient whose treatment included an IDH1 peptide vaccine. The CDR3 DNA reads TGTGCCAGCAGCGCCAGGCTAGGCGACTCTGGAAACACCATATATTTT. This translates into CASSARLGDSGNTIYF.